This T cell receptor (beta chain) comes out of a study of identical twins. Remarks on this clonotype: Antigen specificity is unknown.

Everyone who gave samples was a healthy Caucasian. The germline CDR1 and CDR2 sequences are LNHNV and YYDKDF (reference sequence). V lost 4 bases and J 8 bases, leaving 13 bases between the germline ends. The CDR3 runs to 13 residues. In TCRdb, the 5' RACE reads were re-called with MiXCR into one record per CDR3 protein. The sample contains about 240,000 distinct CDR3 sequences, about an eighth of which appear only once. Study-level results: A partial confounding effect on zero-insertion analyses could come from invariant MAIT and iNKT cells.

These data also formed part of another study, on yellow fever vaccine responses in identical twins.

The chain is built from TRBV15 and TRBJ2-3, with a tentative D call TRBD2 (6 bases). The receptor comes from a woman aged 18-29 years in good health. Sequencing was performed on memory (CD45RO+) T cells sorted from blood. CDR3 sequence reads: CATSKTPRGTQYF. The CDR3 region has the DNA TGTGCCACCAGCAAGACACCGCGGGGTACGCAGTATTTT. The whole variable domain, remainder taken from reference TRBV15 and TRBJ2-3, is DAMVIQNPRYQVTQFGKPVTLSCSQTLNHNVMYWYQQKSSQAPKLLFHYYDKDFNNEADTPDNFQSRRPNTSFCFLDIRSPGLGDTAMYLCATSKTPRGTQYFGPGTRLTVL.